This T cell receptor beta chain was recorded in a study of PD-1 blockade in classical Hodgkin lymphoma (TCRdb year 2020). About the investigation overall: Nivolumab dosing was 3 mg/kg intravenously every 2 weeks, continuing until either disease progression or unacceptable toxicity. The study used CyTOF and TCR beta sequencing to define a peripheral blood immune signature of response to PD-1 blockade in classical Hodgkin lymphoma. On the study overall, not on this receptor specifically: Newly diagnosed patients were reported to have lower baseline TCR diversity than healthy donors, and relapsed/refractory patients were reported to have lower baseline TCR diversity still. Trial patients with a complete response had baseline diversity similar to that of newly diagnosed patients, while partial responders and progressors had significantly lower diversity. A significant rise by C4D1 was seen in CD4+ but not CD8+ TCR diversity (p=0.0027 vs p=0.16), with the rise being most apparent in complete responders (p=0.02). Diversity was lower in patients who began nivolumab less than 1 year after ASCT, so these patients were left out of later analyses to avoid confounding by immune reconstitution. Only a single clinical trial cohort was studied, and what caused the repertoire differences, possibly disease activity or prior therapy, remained undefined.

In the case of this clone: The antigen it binds to is not known. Base quality data are lacking; no much larger clone is found one base away.

The time point tag for this specimen amounts to: cycle 4 day 1 (C4D1), after 6 weeks of nivolumab. Relapse after autologous stem cell transplantation had occurred in all trial patients, and cohorts A, B and C were distinguished by prior brentuximab vedotin exposure. Magnetic negative selection with a Miltenyi CD4+ T cell isolation kit was used to purify CD4+ T cells from thawed PBMCs. The trial cohort was composed of about 58 patients with relapsed/refractory classical Hodgkin lymphoma, for whom complete response, partial response or progressive disease was recorded as best overall response. Trial patients were treated with single-agent nivolumab in the multi-cohort phase II CheckMate 205 trial. An independent review committee assessed best overall response by applying the 2007 International Working Group response criteria. PBMCs from the trial were collected at three points: immediately before nivolumab initiation (C1D1), and during therapy at cycle 2 day 1 and cycle 4 day 1. Peripheral blood was collected in 8 mL Vacutainer Cell Preparation Tubes, from which PBMCs were isolated by centrifugation and then cryopreserved. Purified CD4+ and CD8+ fractions were prepared only for cases where an additional PBMC sample was available. Magnetically labelled cells were removed on LS columns in a quadroMACS separator, and the flow-through was retained as the purified fraction.

The germline V gene encodes CDR1 SGHNT and CDR2 YENEEA. Spanning cysteine to phenylalanine, the CDR3 consists of 14 amino acids. Just CDR3 DNA is preserved here, 42 bases in frame from base 1. Between the V and J ends, shortened by 5 bases and 3 bases respectively, the junction contains 13 bases. Genomic DNA was extracted with the Qiagen DNeasy kit from unsorted PBMCs and from negatively selected CD4+ and CD8+ fractions. Using primers that anneal to V and J segments, immunoSEQ multiplex PCR amplified the TCR beta CDR3 regions. A synthetic immune receptor repertoire was used to minimize amplification bias, and remaining bias was computationally removed after sequencing. As for how the authors treated the data: Repertoire diversity was quantified as the Shannon entropy index using custom Python scripts. Unsorted, CD4+ and CD8+ repertoires were analyzed separately, except for combined analyses in which CD4+ and CD8+ sequences were merged in silico. Clonal expansion was defined as a frequency increase of at least 2-fold after treatment compared with C1D1, and clones undetected at baseline were assigned a pseudocount of 0.5. Singleton clones were defined as clones with 0 or 1 copy at C1D1, and non-singleton clones were defined as clones with 2 or more copies. Clones expanded in unsorted samples were annotated as CD4+, CD8+ or unknown by matching protein sequences in sorted samples from the same patient. Diversity changes from C1D1 to C4D1 were tested in paired samples using Wilcoxon tests. Imported from immuneACCESS, the table was reduced by TCRdb to in-frame sequences with V and J called. These copies leave out some clones; in studies compared against another copy, an unresolved V gene accounts for under half, and the cause of the remainder is not known. The DNA was the basis for D and trimming; V, J and clone size are from that table. Present in this sample are about 25,000 clones, 80% of which were seen just once. The ten largest make up about 3.1% of the sample.

This material consisted of CD4+ T cells from blood, taken before the fourth cycle of nivolumab. The sequence was collected from a human donor with classical Hodgkin lymphoma. The sequence joins TRBV11-3 to TRBJ2-5; the D match is possibly TRBD1 or TRBD2, with 5 bases aligned in each. CDR3 protein: CASSLGTAEETQYF. The nucleotides read TGTGCCAGCAGCCTCGGGACGGCTGAAGAGACCCAGTACTTC.